This TCR beta chain was captured by sequencing in a study of radiotherapy plus CTLA-4 blockade in lung cancer. As for the study in general: There were objective responses in around 18% of patients, and over 25% had disease control.

The assay was immunoSEQ multiplex PCR, and TCRdb's table has in-frame clones only and misses some. The table records about 110,000 clones, 85% of them present only once. As for this clone: Antigen unknown.

Focal radiation with ipilimumab CTLA-4 blockade was given to patients with chemo-refractory metastatic non-small-cell lung cancer. Whole-study results and caveats: Dynamics of early blood T cell clones, together with interferon-beta, were reportedly the best predictors of response. Among blood TCR repertoires after radiotherapy plus ipilimumab, tumor-derived clones expanded.

The CDR3 is 17 residues long. With 2 bases removed from V and 3 bases from J, the gap between germline ends came to 19 bases. Germline CDR1 LNHDA, CDR2 SQIVND (reference sequence). This TCR derives from a human donor with non-small cell lung cancer that progressed on radiotherapy plus ipilimumab. Some clones in this sample may be carry-over from other donors' samples. Material: peripheral blood, obtained from a patient treated with radiotherapy plus ipilimumab. This chain uses TRBV19 with TRBJ1-2, with D hard to call. The CDR3: CASSISWSAVRDYGYTF. In DNA form, the CDR3 reads TGTGCCAGTAGTATAAGTTGGTCGGCGGTTAGGGACTATGGCTACACCTTC.